This T cell receptor (beta chain) was obtained from a study of identical twins. The study's findings and limits: The models systematically underestimated how much out-of-frame TCR alpha was shared in monozygotic twins.

A remark on this clonotype: Its antigen is undetermined. Mismatch with germline at one junction end may stem from a read error.

Donors uniformly comprised healthy Caucasians. The germline V gene encodes CDR1 SGHRS and CDR2 YFSETQ. This CDR3 contains 13 residues. One entry per CDR3 protein results from TCRdb running MiXCR on the 5' RACE reads. Among a few hundred thousand distinct CDR3 sequences, under 20% were seen once, and the ten largest hold 9.5% to 15%. The rearrangement uses TRBV5-1 and TRBJ1-1, with D unresolved. The sequence derives from a man aged 45-60 years in good health. The specimen sequenced was naive T cells sorted from blood. The CDR3 sequence: CDSSLNVNTEAFF. The CDR3 DNA follows: TGCGACAGCAGCTTGAACGTGAACACTGAAGCTTTCTTT.